One and the same sample provided the 30 T cell receptor beta chains below, sequenced in a study of blood T cells in healthy people across ages. Alongside a J-beta primer mix, a sample-barcoded 5' primer served in a second PCR lasting 7 to 11 cycles. TCRdb recomputed calls from the 5' RACE reads with MiXCR, one row per CDR3 protein. The repertoire has around 990,000 distinct CDR3 sequences, under 30% of them found once; the top ten carry 0.65% to 0.95%. This sample also appeared in a second study, on T cells of mothers and their children.

The source material was blood. All receptors come from a girl aged 2-9 years in good health.

The chain has TRBV7-3 and TRBJ2-7, with TRBD1 matching 8 bases. This CDR3 is built from 16 residues. Trimming removed 4 bases from V and 2 bases from J; junction bases left unmatched: 10. Germline V lookup: CDR1 SGHTA, CDR2 FQGTGA. CDR3 residues: CASSSLETGVAYEQYF. In DNA form, the CDR3 reads TGTGCCAGCAGCTCTCTGGAGACAGGGGTGGCCTACGAGCAGTACTTC. The variable domain in full, with the rest retrieved from reference TRBV7-3 and TRBJ2-7, is GAGVSQTPSNKVTEKGKYVELRCDPISGHTALYWYRQSLGQGPEFLIYFQGTGAADDSGLPNDRFFAVRPEGSVSTLKIQRTERGDSAVYLCASSSLETGVAYEQYFGPGTRLTVT.

V and J are TRBV12-3 or TRBV12-4 and TRBJ2-5; possible D gene TRBD2, 5 bases. This CDR3 has 15 residues. The V end was cut by 5 bases, the J end by 5 bases, with 18 bases between. The CDR3 DNA reads TGTGCCAGCAGTCTCAGTAGAGGGAGAGGGGAGACCCAGTACTTC. Amino acids: CASSLSRGRGETQYF.

This clonotype showed up just a few times. The V gene is TRBV4-2, the J gene TRBJ2-1; 7 nucleotides align to TRBD2. V lost 1 base and J lost 7; bases outside the gene matches: 7. CDR3 size: 15 residues. Germline V gene data show CDR1 as LGHNA and CDR2 as YNFKEQ. CDR3 bases: TGTGCCAGCAGCCAAGCGTTGGGGGGGTATAATGAGCAGTTCTTC. Its protein product is CASSQALGGYNEQFF.

V usage is TRBV20-1 and J usage is TRBJ2-7; 11 bases are a match to TRBD2. The CDR3 sequence is 17 residues long. V gave up 6 bases and J gave up 2 bases; unmatched junction bases: 15. CDR1 and CDR2 from the germline V gene are DFQATT and SNEGSKA (reference sequence). CDR3 nucleotides: TGCAGTGCGATAAATCGGCCGACTAGCGGGGATCCCTACGAGCAGTACTTC. This sequence encodes CSAINRPTSGDPYEQYF.

This clonotype was seen a handful of times. As DNA, the CDR3 is TGCAGCGTTTCAGGGAGAATGGGGGTCTATGGCTACACCTTC. Translating gives CSVSGRMGVYGYTF. The genes are TRBV29-1 and TRBJ1-2; D is perhaps TRBD1 (5 bases). Germline CDR1 SQVTM, CDR2 ANQGSEA. The CDR3 has 14 residues. Between the trimmed V and J ends, which lost 5 bases and 4 bases, there was a span of 17 bases.

In its sample, this clonotype was seen a few times. The gene calls are TRBV19 and TRBJ2-5; 7 nucleotides line up with TRBD1. The DNA end favors TRBJ2-7, so the J call may be wrong. CDR1 and CDR2 from the germline V gene are LNHDA and SQIVND (reference sequence). The CDR3 is made up of 13 amino acids. CDR3 in amino acids: CASGPGTVYEQYF. CDR3 nucleotides: TGTGCCAGTGGTCCAGGGACAGTCTACGAGCAGTACTTC.

This clonotype was seen a handful of times. The chain couples TRBV6-1 to TRBJ2-7; no clear D gene. Germline loops: CDR1 MNHNS, CDR2 SASEGT. V shed 2 bases and J shed 0 bases, with 5 bases lying between them. The CDR3 sequence is 13 residues long. The CDR3 sequence is CASSEPLSYEQYF. The DNA of the CDR3 is TGTGCCAGCAGTGAACCCCTCTCCTACGAGCAGTACTTC.

In this sample, this clonotype turned up a few times. This chain links TRBV6-5 with TRBJ1-1; TRBD1 is a possible D gene (5 bases). The CDR3 loop spans 14 amino acids. Per germline, CDR1 MNHEY and CDR2 SVGAGI. V gave up 1 base and J gave up 3 bases, with 9 bases separating them. CDR3 DNA: TGTGCCAGCAGTTACTTATGGGGGGACACTGAAGCTTTCTTT. This gives the protein CASSYLWGDTEAFF.

V and J are TRBV5-1 and TRBJ2-7, with D uncertain. From germline, CDR1 is SGHRS and CDR2 YFSETQ. Deletions cut 0 bases from V and 3 bases from J, with 7 bases between. CDR3 size: 13 residues. CDR3 sequence (DNA): TGCGCCAGCAGCTTGGGAGATGTCTACGAGCAGTACTTC. It yields the protein CASSLGDVYEQYF.

The chain is built from TRBV2 and TRBJ2-7; the D is unclear. Germline V gene sequence: CDR1 SNHLY, CDR2 FYNNEI. The CDR3 runs 11 residues. Trimming left V 1 base short and J 6 bases short, with 4 bases between. CDR3 region: CASSEVSEQYF. DNA of the CDR3: TGTGCCAGCAGTGAAGTCTCCGAGCAGTACTTC.

The sample holds many counts of this clonotype. The chain is built from TRBV12-3 or TRBV12-4 and TRBJ2-7; D not certain. The V and J ends lost 8 bases and 4 bases respectively, with 9 bases between them. The CDR3 extends over 11 amino acids. CDR3 in DNA: TGTGCCAGCTCATCTAAGTACGAGCAGTACTTC. Translation: CASSSKYEQYF.

V usage is TRBV12-3 or TRBV12-4 and J usage is TRBJ1-5; D gene ambiguous. The CDR3 runs 14 residues. Trimming pared 3 bases from V and 0 bases from J, leaving 6 bases between. CDR3: CASSLSYSNQPQHF. The CDR3 bases are TGTGCCAGCAGTTTGTCGTATAGCAATCAGCCCCAGCATTTT.

This rearrangement joins TRBV2 to TRBJ2-4, with D maybe TRBD1 (6 bases). CDR1 and CDR2 (germline): SNHLY, FYNNEI. This CDR3 comprises 13 residues. The V and J ends lost 7 bases and 7 bases respectively, with 14 bases between them. CDR3 DNA sequence: TGTGCCAGCACGAGACAGGATGTGAACATTCAGTACTTC. This sequence encodes CASTRQDVNIQYF.

The chain joins TRBV6-5 to TRBJ1-1; D is uncertain. V was trimmed by 5 bases and J by 6 bases, leaving 19 bases between them. Germline V gives CDR1 MNHEY, CDR2 SVGAGI. The CDR3 has 15 residues. The CDR3 DNA sequence: TGTGCCAGCAGTCCCCCCTGGGCCGGGAGGGCTGAAGCTTTCTTT. Its protein product is CASSPPWAGRAEAFF.

The chain carries TRBV6-6 and TRBJ2-1; D gene unclear. The germline V gene has CDR1 MNHNY and CDR2 SVGAGI (reference sequence). Trimming stripped 2 bases from V and 4 bases from J, with 18 bases between. The CDR3 covers 17 residues. The CDR3 region has the DNA TGTGCCAGCAGTTACGGATCCGAGCACCTGACGTACAATGAGCAGTTCTTC. Residues: CASSYGSEHLTYNEQFF.

The chain carries TRBV7-9 and TRBJ2-7; a weak D match, TRBD1 (6 bases). Germline V CDR1 and CDR2: SEHNR, FQNEAQ (reference sequence). CDR3 size: 15 residues. V was cut by 5 bases and J by 5 bases, with 19 bases left in between. The CDR3 DNA sequence: TGTGCCAGCAGCCCAGGGGAAATGGTTGGAAACGAGCAGTACTTC. This codes for CASSPGEMVGNEQYF. Variable domain in full (rest from reference TRBV7-9 and TRBJ2-7): DTGVSQNPRHKITKRGQNVTFRCDPISEHNRLYWYRQTLGQGPEFLTYFQNEAQLEKSRLLSDRFSAERPKGSFSTLEIQRTEQGDSAMYLCASSPGEMVGNEQYFGPGTRLTVT.

The rearrangement joins TRBV20-1 to TRBJ2-5; D might be TRBD1 (6 bases). The J call may be wrong; the DNA end is better matched by TRBJ2-7. The germline gives CDR1 DFQATT, CDR2 SNEGSKA (reference sequence). This CDR3 contains 13 residues. The DNA of the CDR3 is TGCAGTGCTAAGACAGGTAGCTCCTACGAGCAGTACTTC. Translating gives CSAKTGSSYEQYF.

The rearrangement links TRBV7-2 to TRBJ1-4; D is uncertain. Germline values: CDR1 SGHTA, CDR2 FQGNSA. This CDR3 has 17 residues. Trimming cost V 5 bases and J 2 bases, with 18 bases left between them. CDR3 in amino acids: CASSVHVYTLTNEKLFF. CDR3 nucleotide sequence: TGTGCCAGCAGCGTCCACGTATATACCCTTACTAATGAAAAACTGTTTTTT.

The V call is TRBV6-1, the J call TRBJ2-2; the match to TRBD1 covers 9 bases. Germline V lookup: CDR1 MNHNS, CDR2 SASEGT. The CDR3 extends over 13 amino acids. The J segment lost 6 bases and the V segment lost 10 bases, leaving 6 bases of the junction unmatched. CDR3 sequence (DNA): TGTGCCACCACCGGACAGGGGCCCGGGGAGCTGTTTTTT. This translates into CATTGQGPGELFF.

J is TRBJ1-5 and V is TRBV7-9; 8 nucleotides line up with TRBD1. This CDR3 region has 15 residues. The V gene end was trimmed by 2 bases and the J gene end by 11 bases; junction bases not matched to a gene: 11. The germline gives CDR1 SEHNR, CDR2 FQNEAQ (reference sequence). In nucleotides, the CDR3 is TGTGCCAGCAGCTTATCCGCAGGGGGCAAGGTTGCCCAGCATTTT. It yields the protein CASSLSAGGKVAQHF.

Of note for this clonotype: A much larger clone differs by one base, so this may be a read error. The chain employs TRBV27 and TRBJ1-2, with a possible D match to TRBD1 (5 bases). CDR1 and CDR2 from the germline V gene are MNHEY and SMNVEV (reference sequence). The length of the CDR3 is 13 residues. CDR3 residues: CASSVGGGYSYTF. The CDR3 nucleotides are TGTGCCAGCAGTGTGGGGGGTGGCTATAGCTACACCTTC.

This clonotype was picked up a small number of times. V is TRBV29-1 and J is TRBJ2-1; possibly TRBD1 for D (6 bases). The assigned J gene may be wrong: the sequence end matches TRBJ2-7 better. Germline V gives CDR1 SQVTM, CDR2 ANQGSEA. This CDR3 comprises 13 residues. The CDR3 protein is CSARTALSYEQYF. CDR3 in DNA: TGCAGCGCCCGGACAGCTCTTTCCTACGAGCAGTACTTC.

This chain uses TRBV4-3 with TRBJ2-1; 7 bases line up with TRBD1. Germline V CDR1 and CDR2: LGHNA, YSLEER. There are 13 residues in the CDR3. V lost 5 bases to trimming and J lost 6 bases; unmatched junction nucleotides: 4. CDR3 DNA sequence: TGCGCCAGCAGCGCACACAGGGGCAATGAGCAGTTCTTC. It translates to CASSAHRGNEQFF.

This clonotype was seen more than once but under ten times. The CDR3 reads CASSSSRGSGLGEQYF. The CDR3 DNA sequence: TGTGCCAGCAGCTCCTCCCGGGGTAGCGGCCTTGGCGAGCAGTACTTC. V usage is TRBV7-9 and J usage is TRBJ2-7; the D gene is possibly TRBD2 (6 bases). Looked up from germline, CDR1 is SEHNR and CDR2 is FQNEAQ (reference sequence). The V end lost 4 bases, the J end lost 6 bases, and 22 bases lay between the germline ends. The CDR3 is 16 amino acids.

The chain employs TRBV29-1 and TRBJ1-4, with no clear D. The length of the CDR3 is 12 residues. The germline V and J ends were trimmed by 6 bases and 8 bases, with 13 bases remaining between them. The germline V gene has CDR1 SQVTM and CDR2 ANQGSEA. The CDR3 DNA sequence: TGCAGCGTATCCGGGAAAGGAGAAAAACTGTTTTTT. This encodes CSVSGKGEKLFF.

Worth noting for this clonotype: Its ends do not fully match the called genes, so a read error is possible. The chain recombines TRBV4-1 with TRBJ2-1; TRBD2 matches 11 bases. The CDR3 consists of 15 residues. Germline V gene sequence: CDR1 MGHRA, CDR2 YSYEKL. CDR3 nucleotide sequence: TGCGCCGGCAGACAACTAGCGGGAGTGGATAATGAGCAGTTCTTC. It codes for CAGRQLAGVDNEQFF.

The table lists this clonotype with a few counts. The chain is built from TRBV12-3 or TRBV12-4 and TRBJ1-2; tentatively, D is TRBD1 (6 bases). The germline V and J ends were trimmed by 0 bases and 0 bases, with 8 bases remaining between them. This CDR3 has 15 amino acids. CDR3 protein: CASSLAGTTNYGYTF. The CDR3 DNA sequence: TGTGCCAGCAGTTTAGCCGGGACAACTAACTATGGCTACACCTTC.

V gene TRBV28 combines with J gene TRBJ1-1; 11 bases align to TRBD1. Germline CDR1 reads MDHEN; CDR2 reads SYDVKM. There are 15 residues in the CDR3. With 3 bases clipped from V and 3 bases from J, the junction kept 3 bases outside the gene matches. CDR3 in DNA: TGTGCCAGCAGTTTCCGGGACAGGGGGGACACTGAAGCTTTCTTT. It codes for CASSFRDRGDTEAFF.

A few counts support this clonotype. This rearrangement joins TRBV29-1 to TRBJ2-1, with 13 bases matching TRBD2. The length of the CDR3 is 15 residues. CDR1 and CDR2 (germline): SQVTM, ANQGSEA. The V gene end was trimmed by 7 bases and the J gene end by 2 bases; junction bases not matched to a gene: 5. Here the CDR3 reads CSGEGTSGAYNEQFF. For the CDR3, the DNA is TGCAGCGGCGAGGGGACTAGCGGGGCCTACAATGAGCAGTTCTTC.

This clonotype was detected only a few times. The chain has TRBV6-1 and TRBJ1-4, with D maybe TRBD1 (6 bases). The germline V gene has CDR1 MNHNS and CDR2 SASEGT. V dropped 6 bases and J dropped 0 bases, with 8 bases sitting between them. The CDR3 runs 14 residues. Here the CDR3 DNA reads TGTGCCAGCAGAAACAGGGCAACTAATGAAAAACTGTTTTTT. Translation gives CASRNRATNEKLFF.